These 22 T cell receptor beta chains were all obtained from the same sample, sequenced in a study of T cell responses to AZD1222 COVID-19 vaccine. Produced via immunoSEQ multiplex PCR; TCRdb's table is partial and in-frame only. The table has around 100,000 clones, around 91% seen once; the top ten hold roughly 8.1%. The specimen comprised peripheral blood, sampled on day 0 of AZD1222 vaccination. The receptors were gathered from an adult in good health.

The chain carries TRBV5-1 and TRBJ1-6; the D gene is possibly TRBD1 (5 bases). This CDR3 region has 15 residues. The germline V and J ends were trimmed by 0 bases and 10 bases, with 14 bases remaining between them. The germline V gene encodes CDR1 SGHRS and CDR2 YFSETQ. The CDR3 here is CASSLGQPGESPLHF. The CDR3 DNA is TGCGCCAGCAGCTTGGGACAACCGGGGGAATCACCCCTCCACTTT.

CDR3: CATVDGYYGYTF. Written as DNA, the CDR3 is TGTGCCACCGTGGACGGCTACTATGGCTACACCTTC. The rearrangement links TRBV12-3 or TRBV12-4 to TRBJ1-2; no firm D call. The V and J ends lost 10 bases and 3 bases respectively, with 12 bases between them. This CDR3 has 12 amino acids.

CDR3: CASSGGTATGRLRGTDTIYF. CDR3 DNA: TGTGCCAGCAGTGGAGGGACAGCTACGGGAAGGCTACGGGGTACGGACACCATATATTTT. This rearrangement joins TRBV6-1 to TRBJ1-3, with 7 bases aligning to TRBD1. V dropped 4 bases and J dropped 8; count of bases not matched to a gene: 26. CDR3 length: 20 amino acids. Germline CDR1 is MNHNS and CDR2 is SASEGT.

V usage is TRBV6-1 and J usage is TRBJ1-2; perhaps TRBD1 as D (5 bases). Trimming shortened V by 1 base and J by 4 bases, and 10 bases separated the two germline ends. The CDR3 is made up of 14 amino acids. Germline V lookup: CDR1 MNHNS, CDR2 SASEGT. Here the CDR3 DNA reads TGTGCCAGCAGTGAAGTGGGACTATTCTATGGCTACACCTTC. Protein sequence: CASSEVGLFYGYTF.

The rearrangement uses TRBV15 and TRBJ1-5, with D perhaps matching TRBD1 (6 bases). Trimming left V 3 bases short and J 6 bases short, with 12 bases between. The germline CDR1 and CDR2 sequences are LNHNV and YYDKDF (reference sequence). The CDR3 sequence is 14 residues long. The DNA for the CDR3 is TGTGCCACCAGCAGTGTCAGGGGAACTCAGCCCCAGCATTTT. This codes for CATSSVRGTQPQHF.

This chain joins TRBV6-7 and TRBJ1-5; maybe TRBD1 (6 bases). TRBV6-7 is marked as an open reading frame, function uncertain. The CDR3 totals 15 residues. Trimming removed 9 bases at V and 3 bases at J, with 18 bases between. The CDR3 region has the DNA TGTGCCAGAGGATCTTCTGGGACATTCAATCAGCCCCAGCATTTT. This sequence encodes CARGSSGTFNQPQHF.

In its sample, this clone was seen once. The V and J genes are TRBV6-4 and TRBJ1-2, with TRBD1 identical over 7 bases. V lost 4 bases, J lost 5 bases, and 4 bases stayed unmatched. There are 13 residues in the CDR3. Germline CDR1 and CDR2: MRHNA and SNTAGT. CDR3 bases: TGTGCCAGCAGTGCTGGGACAGAGTATGGCTACACCTTC. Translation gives CASSAGTEYGYTF.

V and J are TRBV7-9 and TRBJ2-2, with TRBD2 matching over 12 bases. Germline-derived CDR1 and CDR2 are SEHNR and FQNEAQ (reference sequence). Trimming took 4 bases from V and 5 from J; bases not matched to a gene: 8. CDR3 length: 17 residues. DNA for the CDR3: TGTGCCAGCAGCTCTCCTCGACTAGCGGGGGTAACCGGGGAGCTGTTTTTT. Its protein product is CASSSPRLAGVTGELFF.

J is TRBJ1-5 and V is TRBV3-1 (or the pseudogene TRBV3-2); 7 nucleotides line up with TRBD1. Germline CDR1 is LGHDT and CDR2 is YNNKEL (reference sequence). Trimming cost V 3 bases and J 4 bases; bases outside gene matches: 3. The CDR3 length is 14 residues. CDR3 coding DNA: TGTGCCAGCAGCCAGGCAGGGGGTAATCAGCCCCAGCATTTT. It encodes CASSQAGGNQPQHF.

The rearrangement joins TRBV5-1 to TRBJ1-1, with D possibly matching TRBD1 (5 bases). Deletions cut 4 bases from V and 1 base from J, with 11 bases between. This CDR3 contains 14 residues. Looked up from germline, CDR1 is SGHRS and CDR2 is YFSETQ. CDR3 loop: CASSRTGQNTEAFF. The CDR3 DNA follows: TGCGCCAGCAGCCGAACCGGACAGAACACTGAAGCTTTCTTT. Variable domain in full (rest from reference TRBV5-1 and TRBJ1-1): KAGVTQTPRYLIKTRGQQVTLSCSPISGHRSVSWYQQTPGQGLQFLFEYFSETQRNKGNFPGRFSGRQFSNSRSEMNVSTLELGDSALYLCASSRTGQNTEAFFGQGTRLTVV.

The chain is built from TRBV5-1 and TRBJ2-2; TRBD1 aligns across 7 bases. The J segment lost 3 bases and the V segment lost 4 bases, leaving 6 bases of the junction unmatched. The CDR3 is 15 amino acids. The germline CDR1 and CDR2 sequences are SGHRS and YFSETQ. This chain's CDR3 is CASSPTGSDTGELFF. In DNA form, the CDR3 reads TGCGCCAGCAGCCCGACAGGGTCCGACACCGGGGAGCTGTTTTTT.

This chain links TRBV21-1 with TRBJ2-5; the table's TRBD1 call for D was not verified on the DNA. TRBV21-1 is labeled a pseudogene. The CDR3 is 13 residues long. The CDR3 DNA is TGTGCCAGCAGTTCCAAGGGGGTCGAGACCCAGTACTTC. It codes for CASSSKGVETQYF.

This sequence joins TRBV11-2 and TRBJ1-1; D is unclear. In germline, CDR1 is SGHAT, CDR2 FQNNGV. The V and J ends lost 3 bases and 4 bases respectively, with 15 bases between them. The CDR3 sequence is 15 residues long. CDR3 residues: CASSFRLAASTEAFF. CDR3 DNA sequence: TGTGCCAGCAGCTTCAGGTTAGCGGCGTCCACTGAAGCTTTCTTT.

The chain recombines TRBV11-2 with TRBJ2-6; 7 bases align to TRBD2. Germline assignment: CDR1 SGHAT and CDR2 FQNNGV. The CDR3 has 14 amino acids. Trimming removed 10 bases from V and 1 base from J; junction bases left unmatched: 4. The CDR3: CATGEGSGANVLTF. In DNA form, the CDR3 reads TGTGCCACCGGGGAGGGGTCTGGGGCCAACGTCCTGACTTTC.

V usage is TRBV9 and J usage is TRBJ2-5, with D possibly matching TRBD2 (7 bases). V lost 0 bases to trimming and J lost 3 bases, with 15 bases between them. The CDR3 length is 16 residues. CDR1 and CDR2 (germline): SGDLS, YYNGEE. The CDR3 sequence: CASSVGLGGPKETQYF. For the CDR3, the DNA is TGTGCCAGCAGCGTAGGGCTCGGGGGGCCCAAAGAGACCCAGTACTTC.

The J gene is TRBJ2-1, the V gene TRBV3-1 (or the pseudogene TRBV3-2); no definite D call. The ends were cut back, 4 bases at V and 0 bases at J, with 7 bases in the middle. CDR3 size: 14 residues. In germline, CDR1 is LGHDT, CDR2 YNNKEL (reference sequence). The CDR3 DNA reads TGTGCCAGCAGCCCGATGAGCTCCTACAATGAGCAGTTCTTC. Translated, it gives CASSPMSSYNEQFF.

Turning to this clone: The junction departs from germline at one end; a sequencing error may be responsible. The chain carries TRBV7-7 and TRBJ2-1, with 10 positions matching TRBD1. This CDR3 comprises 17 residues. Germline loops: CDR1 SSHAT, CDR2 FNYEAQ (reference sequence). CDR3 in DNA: TGTGCTAGCAGCGGTAGCCACCGGGACAGGGGATACAATGAGCAGTTCTTC. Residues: CASSGSHRDRGYNEQFF.

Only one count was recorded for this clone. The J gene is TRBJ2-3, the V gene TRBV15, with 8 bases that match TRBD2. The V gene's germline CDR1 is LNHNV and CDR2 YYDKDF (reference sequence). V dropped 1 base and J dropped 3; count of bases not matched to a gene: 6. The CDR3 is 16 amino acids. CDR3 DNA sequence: TGTGCCACCAGCAGAGTGGGGACTAGTAGGACAGATACGCAGTATTTT. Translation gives CATSRVGTSRTDTQYF.

CDR3 DNA: TGCAGTGCTAGTCGGCGGGACAGGGGTAATGAGCAGTTCTTC. Amino acid sequence: CSASRRDRGNEQFF. This chain connects TRBV20-1 to TRBJ2-1, with 10 positions matching TRBD1. The CDR3 consists of 14 residues. CDR1 DFQATT and CDR2 SNEGSKA come from the germline V gene (reference sequence). With V trimmed by 3 bases and J by 7 bases, 6 bases remained unmatched.

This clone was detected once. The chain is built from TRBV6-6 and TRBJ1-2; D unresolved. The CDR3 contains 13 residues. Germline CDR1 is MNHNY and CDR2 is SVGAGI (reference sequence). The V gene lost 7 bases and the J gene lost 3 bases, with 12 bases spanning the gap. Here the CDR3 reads CASTGGGYYGYTF. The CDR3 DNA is TGTGCCAGCACGGGCGGTGGTTACTATGGCTACACCTTC.

CDR3 in amino acids: CASSLVRSSGGASNEQFF. The DNA for the CDR3 is TGTGCCAGCAGCTTAGTGAGGTCTAGCGGGGGGGCCAGCAATGAGCAGTTCTTC. The chain combines TRBV7-2 with TRBJ2-1; 12 nucleotides line up with TRBD2. This CDR3 is 18 amino acids long. Germline V gene sequence: CDR1 SGHTA, CDR2 FQGNSA. V shed 1 base and J 6 bases; nucleotides not matched to a gene: 10.

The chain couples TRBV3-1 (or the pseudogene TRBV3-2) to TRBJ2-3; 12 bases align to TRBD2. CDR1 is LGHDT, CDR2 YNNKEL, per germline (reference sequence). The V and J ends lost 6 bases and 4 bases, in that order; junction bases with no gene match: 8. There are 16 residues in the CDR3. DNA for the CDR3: TGTGCCAGCAGTTCTCTAGCGGGGGGGCCGTCAGATACGCAGTATTTT. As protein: CASSSLAGGPSDTQYF.